Listed below are T cell receptor beta chains from one sample, sequenced in a study of T cells in Graves' hyperthyroidism and ophthalmopathy. TCRdb itself ran the multiplex PCR reads through MiXCR, one entry per CDR3 protein. The sample holds hundreds of thousands of distinct CDR3 sequences, 15% to 20% seen once. The sequencing sample was made of blood. Every receptor here comes from a man in his forties or fifties with Graves' ophthalmopathy. The CDR3 runs from the conserved cysteine through the conserved F or W. D genes are given only for firm matches. Size is omitted from some rows. Given values are once, few, many or a class for expanded clones.

V gene	D gene	clone size	J gene	CDR3 DNA	CDR3 protein
TRBV11-1	TRBD2	many	TRBJ2-7	TGTGCCAGCAGCCAGACTAGCGGGGGTTCGAGCGAGCAGTACTTC	CASSQTSGGSSEQYF
TRBV20-1	TRBD1	NA	TRBJ2-7	TGCAGTGCTTATTCCCGGGACAGGGTGACCTACGAGCAGTACTTC	CSAYSRDRVTYEQYF
TRBV12-3/TRBV12-4	TRBD2	NA	TRBJ2-5	TGTGCCAGCAGCCCCCGCGGGGGGCCACAAGAGACCCAGTACTTC	CASSPRGGPQETQYF
TRBV7-2	TRBD2	many	TRBJ2-1	TGTGCCAGCAGCCTTGGACTAGTCGGGAATGAGCAGTTCTTC	CASSLGLVGNEQFF
TRBV3-1	TRBD2	many	TRBJ2-1	TGTGCCAGCAGCGCCACTAGCGCCTCCTACAATGAGCAGTTCTTC	CASSATSASYNEQFF
TRBV10-3	NA	NA	TRBJ2-3	TGTGCCATCAGTGAACCGGGACGGCAGGATACGCAGTATTTT	CAISEPGRQDTQYF
TRBV20-1	NA	few	TRBJ2-7	TGCAGTGCTAGCCATACAGGAGACTACGAGCAGTACTTC	CSASHTGDYEQYF
TRBV7-9	NA	NA	TRBJ2-3	TGTGCCAGCAGCTTCGGACGGGTCACAGATGCGCAGTATTTT	CASSFGRVTDAQYF
TRBV28	NA	many	TRBJ2-1	TGTGCCAGCGGGGTCGGCGCCTACAATGAGCAGTTCTTC	CASGVGAYNEQFF
TRBV20-1	TRBD2	NA	TRBJ2-1	TGCAGTGCTCCCCGGAGGCTAGCGGACAATGAGCAGTTCTTC	CSAPRRLADNEQFF
TRBV12-3/TRBV12-4	NA	few	TRBJ1-2	TGTGCCAGCAGTTTGTGGGCCTCAAGGGGCTACACCTTC	CASSLWASRGYTF
TRBV6-2/TRBV6-3	NA	many	TRBJ2-5	TGTGCCAGCAGTCTGGCGGATAGGGAGACCCAGTACTTC	CASSLADRETQYF
TRBV20-1	NA	NA	TRBJ1-2	TGCAGTGCTAGCCGGGCAGCTCTCCCCTTCCATGGCTACACCTTC	CSASRAALPFHGYTF
TRBV12-3/TRBV12-4	TRBD2	few	TRBJ2-7	TGTGCCAGCAGTACCGGGACTAGCCCCGAGCAGTACTTC	CASSTGTSPEQYF
TRBV20-1	NA	few	TRBJ2-7	TGCAGTGCTAGAGACCACACACTAGGCCCCTACGAGCAGTACTTC	CSARDHTLGPYEQYF
TRBV6-1	NA	NA	TRBJ2-7	TGTGCCAGCAGTCCCTTGATCGAGCAGTACTTC	CASSPLIEQYF
TRBV4-1	TRBD1	NA	TRBJ1-1	TGCGCCAGCAGCCAACCAGCGGACAGGCCGAACACTGGAGCTTTCTTT	CASSQPADRPNTGAFF
TRBV27	NA	NA	TRBJ2-7	TGTGCCAGCAGTTTATCTCAGGCCTACGAGCAGTACTTC	CASSLSQAYEQYF
TRBV9	TRBD2	NA	TRBJ2-2	TGTGCCAGCGGGGTTAGCGGGGTCGGGGAGCTGTTTTTT	CASGVSGVGELFF
TRBV7-2	NA	many	TRBJ2-2	TGTGCCAGCAGCTTATCTTCCCTAGCCGGTACCGGGGAGCTGTTTTTT	CASSLSSLAGTGELFF
TRBV20-1	TRBD2	many	TRBJ2-3	TGCAGTGCTAGTCCTCCTCCGGCTAGCGGAACCACAGATACGCAGTATTTT	CSASPPPASGTTDTQYF
TRBV6-1	NA	NA	TRBJ2-3	TGTGCCAGCAGTGAAAGACCGAGGGCAGGCACAGATACGCATTATTTT	CASSERPRAGTDTHYF
TRBV6-1	TRBD2	NA	TRBJ2-1	TGTGCCAGCACCCAGGGGCGGGGGGGGAACGCTGAGCAGTTCTTC	CASTQGRGGNAEQFF
TRBV5-1	TRBD1	few	TRBJ2-7	TGCGCCAGCAGCTTTTCCCCAGGGACAGGGGGCTATAGAGAGCAGTACTTC	CASSFSPGTGGYREQYF
TRBV7-9	NA	few	TRBJ1-1	TGTGCCAGCAGTCAATCTTGGACTGAAGCTTTCTTT	CASSQSWTEAFF
TRBV3-1	NA	NA	TRBJ2-5	TGTGCCAGCAGCAGCCCTCCTGGGTGGGAGACCCAGTACTTC	CASSSPPGWETQYF
TRBV29-1	TRBD1	NA	TRBJ1-2	TGCAGCGTTGAGACCGGGACAGCCTCTGGTGGCTACACCTTC	CSVETGTASGGYTF
TRBV10-3	NA	few	TRBJ2-3	TGTGCCATCAGTGAGGGTCTAGGAACAGATACGCAGTATTTT	CAISEGLGTDTQYF